This TCR beta chain emerged from a study of T-cell memory formation after mild COVID-19. Findings of the study overall: Clones that got smaller from day 15 to 85 had even CD4/CD8, while clones growing later tipped toward CD4+. Some responding clones appeared in pre-infection memory, suggesting cross-reactive memory joined. The SARS-CoV-2 specificity of second-wave clones reaching peak at day 37 remained unverified.

TCRdb used MiXCR to reprocess the 5' RACE reads, holding one entry per CDR3 protein. The table lists approximately 150,000 distinct CDR3 sequences, 10% to 15% of them singletons. Only a few counts were recorded for this clonotype. Antigen: not known. The germline V and J ends were trimmed by 5 bases and 0 bases, with 13 bases remaining between them. The CDR3 spans 14 residues. Germline V gives CDR1 DFQATT, CDR2 SNEGSKA (reference sequence). Sequenced material: PBMCs or a T cell subset sorted from them (not recorded which). The receptor's source is a young man who had mild COVID-19 (a few samples of this study predate the infection). Cell type and time point are not known. The J gene is TRBJ1-2, the V gene TRBV20-1, with D unresolved. The CDR3 loop reads CSAPTGASNYGYTF. The DNA of the CDR3 is TGCAGTGCTCCGACGGGTGCGTCTAACTATGGCTACACCTTC.